Included here is one T cell receptor (beta chain) sequence, with context. Produced via immunoSEQ multiplex PCR; TCRdb's table is partial and in-frame only. The sample has some 96,000 clones; around four fifths are singletons. The CDR3 sequence is 14 residues long. Germline V lookup: CDR1 MNHEY, CDR2 SMNVEV (reference sequence). Trimming pared 0 bases from V and 2 bases from J, leaving 5 bases between. This entry is derived from a study of blood T cell repertoires in COVID-19. Study as a whole: The United States, Italy and Spain were the sources of the acute and convalescent COVID-19 samples.

The chain carries TRBV27 and TRBJ1-5; D is unclear. This TCR was sampled from a man aged 45 to 65 with active or convalescent COVID-19. The sequenced material came from peripheral blood. The CDR3 here is CASSLSGGNQPQHF. For the CDR3, the DNA is TGTGCCAGCAGTTTATCAGGAGGCAATCAGCCCCAGCATTTT.